The clone carrying this T cell receptor (beta chain) showed up just once. What it recognizes is unknown. Researchers grouped second doses given at about 4 or about 12 weeks into one pool. J gave up 6 bases and V 4 bases, and 14 bases lay outside the gene matches. This CDR3 has 17 amino acids. The V gene's germline CDR1 is SGHRS and CDR2 YFSETQ. Only in-frame clones appear in the TCRdb table, and some are missing; sequencing was by immunoSEQ multiplex PCR. The sample contains roughly 120,000 clones, 85% to 95% of which appear only once. These data are taken from a study of T cell responses to AZD1222 COVID-19 vaccine. The study's findings and limits: Along spike, vaccine-associated CD4 TCRs were found throughout, with dominance at 160-218 and 743-854. Spike-specific TCR breadth and depth were elevated following two AZD1222 doses. Repertoires in all cases were sampled only once the peak T cell response had passed.

Sample: peripheral blood, taken 28 days after the second AZD1222 dose. The clonotype was recovered from an adult who received the AZD1222 COVID-19 vaccine. This chain links TRBV5-1 with TRBJ2-5; the match to TRBD2 covers 11 bases. The CDR3 region is CASSRDTSGGFHQTQYF. The DNA of the CDR3 is TGCGCCAGCAGCCGTGACACTAGCGGGGGATTCCATCAGACCCAGTACTTC.